The clone carrying this T cell receptor (beta chain) has a handful of counts. Germline CDR1 reads SNHLY; CDR2 reads FYNNEI. CDR3 length: 12 residues. Trimming pared 8 bases from V and 1 base from J, leaving 7 bases between. The source of the sample is a study of T-cell memory formation after mild COVID-19. TCRdb re-analysed the 5' RACE reads in MiXCR, keeping a single row per CDR3 protein. The table has nearly 110,000 distinct CDR3 sequences, roughly an eighth seen once. Material: PBMCs or a T cell subset sorted from them (not recorded which). The gene calls are TRBV2 and TRBJ2-3; perhaps D is TRBD1 or TRBD2 (5 bases each). This TCR derives from an adult woman who had mild COVID-19 (a few samples of this study predate the infection). Cell type and time point are not known. CDR3 sequence reads: CASGTRTDTQYF. The DNA for the CDR3 is TGTGCCAGCGGGACCCGCACAGATACGCAGTATTTT.